Below, one TCR beta chain is given with its context. This sample stems from a study of blood T cells in healthy people across ages. Study-level background: Capture via template switching afforded approximately one barcoded beta molecule per two T cells.

In germline, CDR1 is SGHAT, CDR2 FQNNGV. CDR3 length equals 18 residues. Unmatched junction bases numbered 12, after V lost 4 bases and J lost 0 bases. Combining a sample-barcoded 5' primer with a J-beta primer mix, a second PCR ran for roughly 7 to 12 cycles. Template switching added a 12-random-nucleotide identifier to every cDNA molecule. TCRdb recomputed calls from the 5' RACE reads with MiXCR, one row per CDR3 protein. The sample records about 800,000 distinct CDR3 sequences, 20% to 25% being singletons. This same sample was also taken into another study, of T cells of mothers and their children.

The sequence derives from a boy aged 10-17 years in good health. The chain joins TRBV11-2 to TRBJ2-4, with TRBD1 matching over 7 bases. The sample was blood. CDR3 region: CASSSGYSGQLAKNIQYF. Here the CDR3 DNA reads TGTGCCAGCAGCTCCGGCTATTCGGGACAGCTAGCCAAAAACATTCAGTACTTC. Variable domain in full (rest from reference TRBV11-2 and TRBJ2-4): EAGVAQSPRYKIIEKRQSVAFWCNPISGHATLYWYQQILGQGPKLLIQFQNNGVVDDSQLPKDRFSAERLKGVDSTLKIQPAKLEDSAVYLCASSSGYSGQLAKNIQYFGAGTRLSVL.